A selection of T cell receptor beta chains follows, all from one sample in a study of cytomegalovirus exposure and HLA in healthy donors. TCRdb's table, derived via immunoSEQ multiplex PCR, lists solely in-frame clones and lacks some. The repertoire holds approximately 91,000 clones, with under 75% as singletons. The sequenced sample was PBMCs. These receptors came from a human donor in good health. CDR3s include the opening cysteine and the closing phenylalanine or tryptophan. A D gene is named only where the DNA matches it firmly. The size field is filled for only some rows; it gives once, few, many or a size class.

16	TRBD1	TRBV5-1	TRBJ1-2	NA	TGCGCCAGCAGCTCCGGAGCCGGAGAACAGGGGGCAAAAAACACCTTC	CASSSGAGEQGAKNTF
16	TRBD2	TRBV29-1	TRBJ2-3	NA	TGCAGCGTTTCTTCTGGCGGGGGAGCTAGCACAGATACGCAGTATTTT	CSVSSGGGASTDTQYF
14	NA	TRBV7-8	TRBJ2-5	NA	TGTGCCAGCAGCTCATCACTAGGCCAAGAGACCCAGTACTTC	CASSSSLGQETQYF
15	TRBD2	TRBV6-5	TRBJ2-1	NA	TGTGCCAGCAGTTCGACTAGCGGGGGGTACAATGAGCAGTTCTTC	CASSSTSGGYNEQFF
12	NA	TRBV6-1	TRBJ1-2	NA	TGTGCCAGCACGCCGGGGAAAGCTGGCTACACCTTC	CASTPGKAGYTF
14	TRBD1	TRBV5-1	TRBJ2-5	NA	TGCGCCAGCAGCAGGGGGACAGGGAAAGAGACCCAGTACTTC	CASSRGTGKETQYF
16	TRBD1	TRBV5-1	TRBJ2-2	NA	TGCGCCAGCAGCTCCCTGACAGGGGCGAACACCGGGGAGCTGTTTTTT	CASSSLTGANTGELFF
14	TRBD1	TRBV7-9	TRBJ1-2	NA	TGTGCCAGCAGCTTAGGACAGGGCGCTTATGGCTACACCTTC	CASSLGQGAYGYTF
14	NA	TRBV11-2	TRBJ1-1	few	TGTGCCAGCAGCTCCGATATAGTGAACACTGAAGCTTTCTTT	CASSSDIVNTEAFF
13	NA	TRBV11-1	TRBJ2-7	NA	TGTGCCAGCGCGGGAACAGGCGGATACGAGCAGTACTTC	CASAGTGGYEQYF
14	NA	TRBV7-2	TRBJ2-3	NA	TGTGCCAGCAGCTTAGACCGGGTCACAGATACGCAGTATTTT	CASSLDRVTDTQYF
20	NA	TRBV2	TRBJ1-3	NA	TGTGCCAGCAGTGCCCCAGGACAGAAAACAATCGGAAGGTCTGGAAACACCATATATTTT	CASSAPGQKTIGRSGNTIYF
17	TRBD2	TRBV4-1	TRBJ2-5	NA	TGCGCCAGCAGCGTCGTCCAAGTTAACCGACTAGCGGAGACCCAGTACTTC	CASSVVQVNRLAETQYF
17	TRBD1	TRBV14	TRBJ2-3	few	TGTGCCAGCAGCCAAGATCGGACAGGGGGCTACACAGATACGCAGTATTTT	CASSQDRTGGYTDTQYF
15	NA	TRBV12-5	TRBJ1-4	NA	TGTGCTAGTGGTTTGGAGTCAGGGAGGAATGAAAAACTGTTTTTT	CASGLESGRNEKLFF
14	NA	TRBV7-3	TRBJ1-2	NA	TGTGCCAGCAGCTTAACGGCCGCTAACTATGGCTACACCTTC	CASSLTAANYGYTF
16	NA	TRBV5-6	TRBJ1-2	NA	TGTGCCAGCAGCCGTGGTAGGGGACTTGGCGATTATGGCTACACCTTC	CASSRGRGLGDYGYTF
16	TRBD2	TRBV4-3	TRBJ2-3	NA	TGCGCCAGCAGCCCAGGACCAGCGGGGAGCACAGATACGCAGTATTTT	CASSPGPAGSTDTQYF
17	TRBD1	TRBV7-8	TRBJ2-1	NA	TGTGCCAGCAGCTTTTATCCGGGACAGGGGCCCTACAATGAGCAGTTCTTC	CASSFYPGQGPYNEQFF
13	TRBD2	TRBV30	TRBJ2-1	NA	TGTGCCTGGAGTGTTGCGGGGGAGGGTGAGCAGTTCTTC	CAWSVAGEGEQFF
15	TRBD1	TRBV18	TRBJ1-2	NA	TGTGCCAGCTCACCCTCACAGGGGACCAACTATGGCTACACCTTC	CASSPSQGTNYGYTF
15	NA	TRBV9	TRBJ1-3	few	TGTGCCAGCAGCGTAGTGAGGGGGATAGAAAACACCATATATTTT	CASSVVRGIENTIYF
15	NA	TRBV19	TRBJ2-3	NA	TGTGCCAGTAGTTTATCGCGGCAGCACACAGATACGCAGTATTTT	CASSLSRQHTDTQYF
14	TRBD1	TRBV7-2	TRBJ2-1	NA	TGTGCCAGCAGCTTACAGACAGGGACGAAGGAGCAGTTCTTC	CASSLQTGTKEQFF
15	TRBD1	TRBV7-3	TRBJ2-1	NA	TGTGCCAGCAGGGCCGGGACAGGGGTTTACAATGAGCAGTTCTTC	CASRAGTGVYNEQFF
14	NA	TRBV7-7	TRBJ1-4	NA	TGTGCCAGCAGCCCAGACACGGCTAATGAAAAACTGTTTTTT	CASSPDTANEKLFF
15	NA	TRBV7-9	TRBJ2-1	once	TGTGCCAGCAGCTTAGATCCGGGACTCTACAATGAGCAGTTCTTC	CASSLDPGLYNEQFF
13	TRBD1	TRBV9	TRBJ1-2	NA	TGTGCCAGCAGCGGAAGGACAGGGAATGGCTACACCTTC	CASSGRTGNGYTF
14	NA	TRBV10-3	TRBJ1-6	NA	TGTGCCATCATGGACCCAGGGAATAATTCACCCCTCCACTTT	CAIMDPGNNSPLHF
13	NA	TRBV19	TRBJ1-5	few	TGTGCCAGTAGTACAGGGGGCAATCAGCCCCAGCATTTT	CASSTGGNQPQHF
14	NA	TRBV7-9	TRBJ2-1	NA	TGTGCCAGCAGCTACCACAGCTCCTACAATGAGCAGTTCTTC	CASSYHSSYNEQFF
13	NA	TRBV6-5	TRBJ2-7	NA	TGTGCCAGCGGACGGACAGTTTCCTACGAGCAGTACTTC	CASGRTVSYEQYF
16	NA	TRBV4-3	TRBJ2-2	NA	TGCGCCAGCAGCCAAGAGGAACGGGGTGACACCGGGGAGCTGTTTTTT	CASSQEERGDTGELFF
13	NA	TRBV7-9	TRBJ2-5	NA	TGTGCCAGCAGCTCGGGGCAGGGGGAGACCCAGTACTTC	CASSSGQGETQYF
14	NA	TRBV9	TRBJ1-4	few	TGTGCCAGCAGCGTAGGCGGGGGCTGGGAAAAACTGTTTTTT	CASSVGGGWEKLFF
15	NA	TRBV7-8	TRBJ2-3	NA	TGTGCCAGCAGCTTACTCCAGGGAGGAGAAGATACGCAGTATTTT	CASSLLQGGEDTQYF
15	NA	TRBV7-3	TRBJ2-5	once	TGTGCCAGCAGCTTACACGGGGGGCTACAAGAGACCCAGTACTTC	CASSLHGGLQETQYF
18	NA	TRBV5-6	TRBJ1-1	NA	TGTGCCAGCAGCTTGGTTGACATAAGGATGGGTTATAACACTGAAGCTTTCTTT	CASSLVDIRMGYNTEAFF
16	TRBD2	TRBV4-2	TRBJ2-3	NA	TGTGCCAGCAGCCAAGATTCGCCAGCGGGGGTAGATACGCAGTATTTT	CASSQDSPAGVDTQYF
14	NA	TRBV18	TRBJ1-5	NA	TGTGCCAGCTCACCAGGACAGACCAATCAGCCCCAGCATTTT	CASSPGQTNQPQHF
16	TRBD2	TRBV2	TRBJ2-3	NA	TGTGCCAGCAGTGTGACTAGCGGGATTAGCACAGATACGCAGTATTTT	CASSVTSGISTDTQYF
15	NA	TRBV11-3	TRBJ1-1	once	TGTGCCAGCAGCCTATCCACAGGGTGGAACACTGAAGCTTTCTTT	CASSLSTGWNTEAFF